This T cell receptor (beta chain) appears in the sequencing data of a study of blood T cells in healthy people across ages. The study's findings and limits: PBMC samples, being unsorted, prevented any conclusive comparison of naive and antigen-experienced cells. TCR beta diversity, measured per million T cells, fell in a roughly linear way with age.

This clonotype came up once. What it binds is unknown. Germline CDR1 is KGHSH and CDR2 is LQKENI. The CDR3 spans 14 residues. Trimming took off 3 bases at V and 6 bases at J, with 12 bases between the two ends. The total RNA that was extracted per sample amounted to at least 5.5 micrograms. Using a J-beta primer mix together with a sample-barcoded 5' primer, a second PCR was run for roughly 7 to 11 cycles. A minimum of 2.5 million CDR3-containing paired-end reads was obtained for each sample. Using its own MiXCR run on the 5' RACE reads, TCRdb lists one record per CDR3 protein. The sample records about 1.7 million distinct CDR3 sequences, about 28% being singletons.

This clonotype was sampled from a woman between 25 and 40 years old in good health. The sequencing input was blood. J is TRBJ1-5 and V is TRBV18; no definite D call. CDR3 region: CASSPGSTSQPQHF. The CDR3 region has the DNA TGTGCCAGCTCACCGGGGTCCACGAGTCAGCCCCAGCATTTT.